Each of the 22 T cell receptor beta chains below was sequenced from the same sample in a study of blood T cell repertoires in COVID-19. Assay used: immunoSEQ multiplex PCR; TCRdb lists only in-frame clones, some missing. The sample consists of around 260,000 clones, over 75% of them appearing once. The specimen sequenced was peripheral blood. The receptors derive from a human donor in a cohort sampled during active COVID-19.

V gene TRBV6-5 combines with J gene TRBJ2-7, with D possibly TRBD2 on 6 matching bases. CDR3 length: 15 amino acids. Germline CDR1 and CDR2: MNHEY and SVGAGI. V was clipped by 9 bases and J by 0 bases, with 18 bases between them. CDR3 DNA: TGTGCCAGTTCCCCGAGCGGGCTTTCCTCCTACGAGCAGTACTTC. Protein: CASSPSGLSSYEQYF.

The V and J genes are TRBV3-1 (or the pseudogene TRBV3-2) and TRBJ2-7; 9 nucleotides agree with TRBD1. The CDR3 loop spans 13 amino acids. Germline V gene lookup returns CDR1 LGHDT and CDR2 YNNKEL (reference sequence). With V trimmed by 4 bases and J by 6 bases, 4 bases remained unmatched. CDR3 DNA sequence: TGTGCCAGCAGCCCCCGACAGGGGGGCGAGCAGTACTTC. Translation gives CASSPRQGGEQYF.

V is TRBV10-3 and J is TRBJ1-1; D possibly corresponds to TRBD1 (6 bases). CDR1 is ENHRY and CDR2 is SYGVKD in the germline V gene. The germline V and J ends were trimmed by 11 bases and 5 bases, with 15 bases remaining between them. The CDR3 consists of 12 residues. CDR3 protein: CAAGEGGTEAFF. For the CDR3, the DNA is TGTGCCGCCGGAGAAGGGGGAACTGAAGCTTTCTTT.

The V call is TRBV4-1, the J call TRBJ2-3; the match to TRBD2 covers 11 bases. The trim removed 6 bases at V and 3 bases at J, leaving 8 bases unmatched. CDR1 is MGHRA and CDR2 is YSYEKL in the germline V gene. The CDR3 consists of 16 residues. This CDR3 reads CASRTSGSGSTDTQYF. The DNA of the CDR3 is TGCGCCAGCAGAACTAGCGGGAGTGGGAGTACAGATACGCAGTATTTT.

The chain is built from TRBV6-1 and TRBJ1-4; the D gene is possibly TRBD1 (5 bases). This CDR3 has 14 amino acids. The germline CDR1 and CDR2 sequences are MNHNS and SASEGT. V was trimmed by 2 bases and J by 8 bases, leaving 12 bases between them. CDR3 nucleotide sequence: TGTGCCAGCAGTGAACCAGGGCAAGGCGAAAAACTGTTTTTT. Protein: CASSEPGQGEKLFF.

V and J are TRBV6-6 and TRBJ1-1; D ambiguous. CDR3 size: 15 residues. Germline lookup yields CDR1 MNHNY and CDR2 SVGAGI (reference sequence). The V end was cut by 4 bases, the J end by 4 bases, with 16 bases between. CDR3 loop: CASSFTGIASTEAFF. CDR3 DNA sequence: TGTGCCAGCAGTTTCACGGGGATTGCGTCCACTGAAGCTTTCTTT.

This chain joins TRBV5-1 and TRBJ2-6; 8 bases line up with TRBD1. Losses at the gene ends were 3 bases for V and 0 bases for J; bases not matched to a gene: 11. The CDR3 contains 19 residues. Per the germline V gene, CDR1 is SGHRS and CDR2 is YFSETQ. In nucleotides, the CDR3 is TGCGCCAGCAGCTATCAGCAGGGGGCCGTTCTCTCTGGGGCCAACGTCCTGACTTTC. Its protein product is CASSYQQGAVLSGANVLTF.

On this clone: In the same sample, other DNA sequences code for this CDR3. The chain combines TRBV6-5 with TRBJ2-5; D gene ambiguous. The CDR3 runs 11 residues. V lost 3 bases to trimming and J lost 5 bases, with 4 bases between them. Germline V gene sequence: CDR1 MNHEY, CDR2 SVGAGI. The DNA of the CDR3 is TGTGCCAGCAGTTATCTGGAGACCCAGTACTTC. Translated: CASSYLETQYF.

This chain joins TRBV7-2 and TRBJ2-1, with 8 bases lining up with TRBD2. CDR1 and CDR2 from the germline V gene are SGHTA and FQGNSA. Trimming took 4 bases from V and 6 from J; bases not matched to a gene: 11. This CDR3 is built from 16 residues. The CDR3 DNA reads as TGTGCCAGCAGCTCGAACCGGGTCGCGGGAGGCAATGAGCAGTTCTTC. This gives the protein CASSSNRVAGGNEQFF. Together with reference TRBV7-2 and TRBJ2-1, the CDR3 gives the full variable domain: GAGVSQSPSNKVTEKGKDVELRCDPISGHTALYWYRQSLGQGLEFLIYFQGNSAPDKSGLPSDRFSAERTGGSVSTLTIQRTQQEDSAVYLCASSSNRVAGGNEQFFGPGTRLTVL.

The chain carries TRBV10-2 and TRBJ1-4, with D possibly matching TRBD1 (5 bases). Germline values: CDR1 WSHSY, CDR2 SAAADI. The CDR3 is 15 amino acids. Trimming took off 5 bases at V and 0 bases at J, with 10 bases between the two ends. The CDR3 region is CASSSTVATNEKLFF. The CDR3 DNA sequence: TGCGCCAGCAGTTCGACAGTTGCAACTAATGAAAAACTGTTTTTT.

CDR3 coding DNA: TGTGCCACCAGCGGGGACAGGGTGAGAGGGGGGACCCAGTACTTC. It encodes CATSGDRVRGGTQYF. The chain recombines TRBV15 with TRBJ2-5; TRBD1 agrees at 9 bases. The CDR3 is 15 amino acids. The germline V gene encodes CDR1 LNHNV and CDR2 YYDKDF (reference sequence). V gave up 5 bases and J gave up 7 bases; unmatched junction bases: 11.

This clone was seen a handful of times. CDR3 residues: CASSLRRGETQYF. CDR3 nucleotides: TGCGCCAGCAGCTTGCGGAGAGGGGAGACCCAGTACTTC. This chain connects TRBV5-1 to TRBJ2-5; TRBD2 is a possible D gene (5 bases). The CDR3 has 13 residues. V was pared by 1 base and J by 5 bases, with 9 bases between. Germline CDR1 reads SGHRS; CDR2 reads YFSETQ.

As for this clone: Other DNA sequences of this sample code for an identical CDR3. CDR3 in DNA: TGCGCCAGCAGCTTGGACACCTCCTACAATGAGCAGTTCTTC. Translated, it gives CASSLDTSYNEQFF. The chain combines TRBV5-1 with TRBJ2-1, with unresolved D. The CDR3 has 14 residues. Germline V gives CDR1 SGHRS, CDR2 YFSETQ. Trimming cost V 0 bases and J 0 bases, with 4 bases left between them.

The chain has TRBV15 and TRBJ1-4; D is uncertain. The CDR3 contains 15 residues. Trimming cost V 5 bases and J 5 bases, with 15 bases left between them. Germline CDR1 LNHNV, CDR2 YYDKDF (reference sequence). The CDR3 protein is CATSVNVHLNEKLFF. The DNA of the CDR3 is TGTGCCACCAGCGTCAACGTGCACCTAAATGAAAAACTGTTTTTT.

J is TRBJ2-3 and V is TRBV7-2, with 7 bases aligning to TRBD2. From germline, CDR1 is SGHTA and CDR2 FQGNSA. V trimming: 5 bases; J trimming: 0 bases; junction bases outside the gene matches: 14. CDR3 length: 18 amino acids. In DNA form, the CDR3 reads TGTGCCAGCAGCCGGCTAGCGGTTGGGGGAGGTAGCACAGATACGCAGTATTTT. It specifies CASSRLAVGGGSTDTQYF.

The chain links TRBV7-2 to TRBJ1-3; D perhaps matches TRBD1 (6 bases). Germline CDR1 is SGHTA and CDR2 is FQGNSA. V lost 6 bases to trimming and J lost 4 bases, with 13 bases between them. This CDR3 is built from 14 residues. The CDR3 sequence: CASRLPGQGNTIYF. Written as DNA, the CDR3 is TGTGCCAGCAGACTACCGGGACAAGGAAACACCATATATTTT.

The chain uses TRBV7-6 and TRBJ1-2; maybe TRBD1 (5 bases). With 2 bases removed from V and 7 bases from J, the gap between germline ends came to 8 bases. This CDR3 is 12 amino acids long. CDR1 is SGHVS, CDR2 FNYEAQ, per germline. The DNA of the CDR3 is TGTGCCAGCAGCTTACAGGGTAGTGGCTACACCTTC. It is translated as CASSLQGSGYTF.

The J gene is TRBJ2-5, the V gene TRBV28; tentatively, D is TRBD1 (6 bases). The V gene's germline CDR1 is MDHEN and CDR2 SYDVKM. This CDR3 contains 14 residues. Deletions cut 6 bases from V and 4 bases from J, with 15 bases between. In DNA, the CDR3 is TGTGCCAGCAGGGAAGAAGGACAGCCAGAGACCCAGTACTTC. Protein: CASREEGQPETQYF. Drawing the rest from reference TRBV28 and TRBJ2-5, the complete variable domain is DVKVTQSSRYLVKRTGEKVFLECVQDMDHENMFWYRQDPGLGLRLIYFSYDVKMKEKGDIPEGYSVSREKKERFSLILESASTNQTSMYLCASREEGQPETQYFGPGTRLLVL.

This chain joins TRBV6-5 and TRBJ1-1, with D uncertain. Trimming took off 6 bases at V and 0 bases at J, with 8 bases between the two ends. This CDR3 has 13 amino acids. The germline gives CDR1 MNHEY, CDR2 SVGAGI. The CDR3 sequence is CASSEGMNTEAFF. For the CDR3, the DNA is TGTGCCAGCAGCGAGGGCATGAACACTGAAGCTTTCTTT.

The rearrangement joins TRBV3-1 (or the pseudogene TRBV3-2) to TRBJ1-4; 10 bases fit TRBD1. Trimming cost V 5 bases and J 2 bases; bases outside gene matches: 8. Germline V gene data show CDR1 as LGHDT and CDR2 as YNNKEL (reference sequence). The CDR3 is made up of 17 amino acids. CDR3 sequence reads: CASSKGDRGLTNEKLFF. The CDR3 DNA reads TGTGCCAGCAGCAAAGGGGACAGGGGATTGACTAATGAAAAACTGTTTTTT.

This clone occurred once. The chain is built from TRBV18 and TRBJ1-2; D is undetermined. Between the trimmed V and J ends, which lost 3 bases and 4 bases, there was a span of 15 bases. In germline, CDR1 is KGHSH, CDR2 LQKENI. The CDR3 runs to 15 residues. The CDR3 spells CASSPTSTGGYGYTF. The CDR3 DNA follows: TGTGCCAGCTCACCCACTTCCACGGGTGGCTATGGCTACACCTTC.

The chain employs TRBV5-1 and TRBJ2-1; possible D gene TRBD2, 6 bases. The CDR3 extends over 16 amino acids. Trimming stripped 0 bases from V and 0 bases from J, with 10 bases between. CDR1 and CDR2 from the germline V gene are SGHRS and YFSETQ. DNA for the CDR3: TGCGCCAGCAGCTTGGACCTAGCGTACTCCTACAATGAGCAGTTCTTC. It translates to CASSLDLAYSYNEQFF.